This TCR beta chain was obtained from a study of early T cells in non-severe SARS-CoV-2 infection. This clonotype was counted ten times or more. J was trimmed by 2 bases and V by 5 bases; bases with no gene match: 15. This CDR3 is 19 amino acids long. Looked up from germline, CDR1 is ENHRY and CDR2 is SYGVKD. Each single cDNA molecule received a unique molecular identifier. TCRdb called the 5' RACE reads again in MiXCR, with one record for every CDR3 protein. Of 81,000 or so distinct CDR3 sequences detected, more than 10% appear once; the ten largest clones hold 3.4%. The sequence was obtained from an adult who was a healthcare worker with PCR-confirmed SARS-CoV-2 infection or an uninfected control (not recorded which). The sample taken for sequencing was whole blood. The chain carries TRBV10-3 and TRBJ2-7; the match to TRBD2 covers 13 bases. The CDR3 is CAISRGEGLAGLKTYEQYF. CDR3 sequence (DNA): TGTGCCATCAGTAGGGGTGAGGGACTAGCGGGACTTAAGACCTACGAGCAGTACTTC.